What follows describes a single T cell receptor beta chain. The antigen is not known. cDNA serving as the sequencing template came from extracted, reverse transcribed RNA. Method: immunoSEQ multiplex PCR; TCRdb's copy keeps in-frame clones and lacks some. The profile covers some 170,000 clones, with about 53% appearing a single time and 11% taken by the ten largest. Treatment here: oral pan-JAK inhibitor, 5-10 mg twice daily. These data are taken from a study of CD8+ T cells in alopecia areata. Study findings and constraints: Links between baseline CD8+ expansion and response need larger treated cohorts.

Germline loops: CDR1 SGHVS, CDR2 FNYEAQ. V trimming: 2 bases; J trimming: 8 bases; junction bases outside the gene matches: 6. This CDR3 has 14 amino acids. The source of this sequence is a human donor with alopecia areata. The sample in question was CD8+ T cells sorted from blood, obtained at week 24, from a patient treated with tofacitinib. The chain couples TRBV7-6 to TRBJ2-1; 7 bases align to TRBD1. The CDR3 here is CASSLLIQGHEQFF. CDR3 in DNA: TGTGCCAGCAGCTTACTTATACAGGGGCATGAGCAGTTCTTC. Looking up the rest from reference TRBV7-6 and TRBJ2-1 gives the full variable domain: GAGVSQSPRYKVTKRGQDVALRCDPISGHVSLYWYRQALGQGPEFLTYFNYEAQQDKSGLPNDRFSAERPEGSISTLTIQRTEQRDSAMYRCASSLLIQGHEQFFGPGTRLTVL.